This record looks at one T cell receptor beta chain sequence and its context. This record belongs to a study of blood T cell repertoires in COVID-19. Using immunoSEQ multiplex PCR, the repertoire was profiled, and TCRdb retains in-frame clones only, with some absent. The sample shows about 260,000 clones, about 90% of them seen only once. Which cohort a participant joined came from the clinical history participants gave. Sequencing input: PBMCs or T cells enriched from blood (not recorded which). This receptor was taken from a man aged 45 to 65 who had been exposed to COVID-19.

In DNA form, the CDR3 reads TGTGCCAGCAGCGCCGGGACTAGCATGTACAATGAGCAGTTCTTC. The encoded protein is CASSAGTSMYNEQFF. J is TRBJ2-1 and V is TRBV25-1; 9 positions match TRBD2. J lost 4 bases, V lost 6 bases, and 7 bases had no gene match. The CDR3 runs to 15 residues. Per the germline V gene, CDR1 is MGHDK and CDR2 is SYGVNS.